This section outlines one T cell receptor (beta chain) sequence together with its context. Its antigen is as yet unknown. Treatment of the sample: some 20 received Ad26.COV2.S at low or high dose, single or two shots; roughly five received placebo; per-sample allocation not given. Following the first vaccine or placebo injection, samples were taken on day 63. The data belong to a study of Ad26.COV2.S vaccination and SARS-CoV-2 variants. Study summary: Donor was in the COV1001 Ad26.COV2.S trial arm.

The method was immunoSEQ multiplex PCR; TCRdb's version includes in-frame clones alone and lacks a portion of them. Of around 300,000 clones in the sample, 80% to 90% were seen once. Study-level results: Post-vaccination breadth of spike-specific CD8+ and CD4+ T cell responses was reportedly substantial.

V was trimmed by 3 bases and J by 1 base, leaving 9 bases between them. Looked up from germline, CDR1 is SEHNR and CDR2 is FQNEAQ (reference sequence). The CDR3 is made up of 15 amino acids. Material: peripheral blood, obtained in a trial of Ad26.COV2.S vaccine versus placebo. J is TRBJ2-2 and V is TRBV7-9, with D perhaps matching TRBD2 (5 bases). The sequence was collected from a person between 18 and 60 years old who received the Ad26.COV2.S COVID-19 vaccine or a placebo. DNA for the CDR3: TGTGCCAGCAGCTTCCTCGGAGGGAACACCGGGGAGCTGTTTTTT. It yields the protein CASSFLGGNTGELFF.